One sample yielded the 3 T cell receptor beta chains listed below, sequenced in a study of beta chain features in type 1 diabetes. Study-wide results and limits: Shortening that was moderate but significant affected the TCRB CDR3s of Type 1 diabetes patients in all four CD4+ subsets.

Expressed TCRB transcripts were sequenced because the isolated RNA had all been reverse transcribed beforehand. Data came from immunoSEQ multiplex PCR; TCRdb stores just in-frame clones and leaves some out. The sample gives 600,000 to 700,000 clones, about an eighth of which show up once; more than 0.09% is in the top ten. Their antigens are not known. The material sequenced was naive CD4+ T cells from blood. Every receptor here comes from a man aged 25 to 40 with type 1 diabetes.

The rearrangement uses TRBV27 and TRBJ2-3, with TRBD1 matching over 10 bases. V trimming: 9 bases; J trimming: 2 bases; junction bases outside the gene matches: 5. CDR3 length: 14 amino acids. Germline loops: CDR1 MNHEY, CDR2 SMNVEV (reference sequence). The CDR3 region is CASCDRGPTDTQYF. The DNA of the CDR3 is TGTGCCAGTTGCGACAGGGGGCCCACAGATACGCAGTATTTT.

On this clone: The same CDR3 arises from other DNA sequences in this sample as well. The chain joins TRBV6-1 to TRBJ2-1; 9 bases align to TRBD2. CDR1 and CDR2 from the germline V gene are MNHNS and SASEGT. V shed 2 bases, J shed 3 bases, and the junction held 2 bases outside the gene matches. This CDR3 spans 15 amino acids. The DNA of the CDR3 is TGTGCCAGCAGTGAACTTAGCGGGAGCTACAATGAGCAGTTCTTC. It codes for CASSELSGSYNEQFF.

CDR3 DNA: TGTGCCAGCAGCGTCCAGGCGAGCGGGGGGCCCCCCTACGAGCAGTACTTC. It encodes CASSVQASGGPPYEQYF. This rearrangement joins TRBV9 to TRBJ2-7, with 9 positions matching TRBD2. Germline CDR1 and CDR2: SGDLS and YYNGEE. CDR3 length: 17 amino acids. J gave up 2 bases and V 2 bases, and 11 bases lay outside the gene matches.